The clone carrying this T cell receptor beta chain was counted once. Its antigen remains unknown. This sample was taken from a study of shared clonotypes between healthy human individuals. Study-level findings and limits: Non-shared clonotypes were found to have lower generation probabilities than the clonotypes that were shared by all four of the sorted-subset donors.

Germline loops: CDR1 SGHVS, CDR2 FNYEAQ. The CDR3 has 12 residues. The V end lost 5 bases, the J end lost 8 bases, and 10 bases lay between the germline ends. Using immunoSEQ multiplex PCR, the repertoire was profiled, and TCRdb retains in-frame clones only, with some absent. Here the sample spans a few million clones, almost 96% being singletons. This TCR came from a man between 18 and 35 years old in good health. Material: naive CD4+ T cells sorted from blood. Noted subset: CD45RA+ positively selected. The V gene is TRBV7-6, the J gene TRBJ2-1, with D possibly being TRBD2 (6 bases). In DNA form, the CDR3 reads TGTGCCAGCAGCCTCCGGAGGGATGAGCAGTTCTTC. Translation: CASSLRRDEQFF.